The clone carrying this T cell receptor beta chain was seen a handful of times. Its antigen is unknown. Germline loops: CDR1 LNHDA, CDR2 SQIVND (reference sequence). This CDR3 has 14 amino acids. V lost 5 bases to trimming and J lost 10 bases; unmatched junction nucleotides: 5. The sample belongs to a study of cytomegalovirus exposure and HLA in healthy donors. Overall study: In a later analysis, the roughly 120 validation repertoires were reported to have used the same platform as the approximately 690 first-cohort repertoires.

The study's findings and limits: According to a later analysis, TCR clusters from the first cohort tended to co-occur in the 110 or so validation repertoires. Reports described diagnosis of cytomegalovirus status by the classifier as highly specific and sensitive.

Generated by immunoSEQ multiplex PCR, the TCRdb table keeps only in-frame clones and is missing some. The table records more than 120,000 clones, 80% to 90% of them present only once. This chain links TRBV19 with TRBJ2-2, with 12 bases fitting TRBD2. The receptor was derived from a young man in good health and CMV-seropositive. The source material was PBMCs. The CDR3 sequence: CASSLAGGLAELFF. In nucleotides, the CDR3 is TGTGCCAGTAGTCTAGCGGGGGGGCTTGCGGAGCTGTTTTTT.